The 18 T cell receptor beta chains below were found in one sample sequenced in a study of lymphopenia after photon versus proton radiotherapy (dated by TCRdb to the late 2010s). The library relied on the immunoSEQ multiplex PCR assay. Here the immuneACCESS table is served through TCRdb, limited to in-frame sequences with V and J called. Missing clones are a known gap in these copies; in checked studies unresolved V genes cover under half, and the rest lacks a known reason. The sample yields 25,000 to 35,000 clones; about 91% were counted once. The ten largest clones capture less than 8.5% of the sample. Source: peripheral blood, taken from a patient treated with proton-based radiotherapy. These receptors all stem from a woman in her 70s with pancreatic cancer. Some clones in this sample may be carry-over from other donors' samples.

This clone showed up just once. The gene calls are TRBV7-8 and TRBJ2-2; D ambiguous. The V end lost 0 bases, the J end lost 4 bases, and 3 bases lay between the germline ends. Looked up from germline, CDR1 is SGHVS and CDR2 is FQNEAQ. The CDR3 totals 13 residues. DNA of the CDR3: TGTGCCAGCAGCTTAGCGGTCACCGGGGAGCTGTTTTTT. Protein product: CASSLAVTGELFF.

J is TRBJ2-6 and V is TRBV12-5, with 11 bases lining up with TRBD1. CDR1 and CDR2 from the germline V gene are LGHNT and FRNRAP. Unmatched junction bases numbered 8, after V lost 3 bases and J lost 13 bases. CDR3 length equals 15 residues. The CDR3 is CASGFGQGATRVLTF. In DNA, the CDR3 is TGTGCTAGTGGTTTTGGACAGGGGGCGACCAGGGTCCTGACTTTC.

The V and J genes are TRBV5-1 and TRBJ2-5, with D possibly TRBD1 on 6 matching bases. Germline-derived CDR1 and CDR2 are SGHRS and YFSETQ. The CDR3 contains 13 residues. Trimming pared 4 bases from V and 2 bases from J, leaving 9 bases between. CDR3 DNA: TGCGCCAGCAGCAGGGACATACAAGAGACCCAGTACTTC. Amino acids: CASSRDIQETQYF.

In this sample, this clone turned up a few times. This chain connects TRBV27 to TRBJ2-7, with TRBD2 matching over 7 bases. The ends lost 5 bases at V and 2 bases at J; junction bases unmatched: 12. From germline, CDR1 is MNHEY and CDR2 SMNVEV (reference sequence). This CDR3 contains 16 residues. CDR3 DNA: TGTGCCAGCAGTCGCCGTTATGAGACTAGCACCTACGAGCAGTACTTC. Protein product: CASSRRYETSTYEQYF.

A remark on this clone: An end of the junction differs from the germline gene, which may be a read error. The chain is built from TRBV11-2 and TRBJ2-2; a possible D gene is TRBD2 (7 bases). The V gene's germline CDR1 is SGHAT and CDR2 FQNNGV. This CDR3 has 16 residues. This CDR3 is CASSLYAGANTVELFF. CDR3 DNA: TGTGCCAGCAGCTTATACGCGGGGGCGAACACCGTGGAGCTGTTTTTT.

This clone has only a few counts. CDR3 protein: CASSLNTGELFF. The CDR3 nucleotides are TGTGCCAGCAGCTTAAACACCGGGGAGCTGTTTTTT. The rearrangement links TRBV7-9 to TRBJ2-2; D is unresolved. The CDR3 has 12 residues. The ends were cut back, 2 bases at V and 2 bases at J, with 0 bases in the middle. Germline V gene data show CDR1 as SEHNR and CDR2 as FQNEAQ (reference sequence). Full variable domain (missing parts from reference TRBV7-9 and TRBJ2-2): DTGVSQNPRHKITKRGQNVTFRCDPISEHNRLYWYRQTLGQGPEFLTYFQNEAQLEKSRLLSDRFSAERPKGSFSTLEIQRTEQGDSAMYLCASSLNTGELFFGEGSRLTVL.

The CDR3 reads CASSLKGVWTEAFF. Written as DNA, the CDR3 is TGTGCCAGCAGCTTGAAGGGGGTCTGGACTGAAGCTTTCTTT. The rearrangement uses TRBV5-4 and TRBJ1-1; weak D call: TRBD1 (6 bases). CDR1 is SGHNT, CDR2 YYREEE, per germline (reference sequence). The germline V and J ends were trimmed by 1 base and 5 bases, with 12 bases remaining between them. There are 14 residues in the CDR3.

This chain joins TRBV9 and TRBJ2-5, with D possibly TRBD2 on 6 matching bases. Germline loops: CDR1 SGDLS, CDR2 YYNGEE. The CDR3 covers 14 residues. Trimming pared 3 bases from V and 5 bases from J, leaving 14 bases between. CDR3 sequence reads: CASSARGTGETQYF. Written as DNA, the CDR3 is TGTGCCAGCAGCGCCCGGGGGACGGGGGAGACCCAGTACTTC.

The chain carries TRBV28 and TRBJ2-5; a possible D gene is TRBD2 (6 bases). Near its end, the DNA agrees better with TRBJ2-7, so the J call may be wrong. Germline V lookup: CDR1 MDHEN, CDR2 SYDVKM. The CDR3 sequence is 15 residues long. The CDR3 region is CASSPPRLGAYEQYF. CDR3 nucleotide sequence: TGTGCCAGCAGTCCCCCCAGACTAGGCGCCTACGAGCAGTACTTC.

The CDR3 region is CASSTQGSVTEAFF. The CDR3 DNA reads as TGTGCCAGTAGTACACAGGGCTCGGTCACTGAAGCTTTCTTT. This chain connects TRBV19 to TRBJ1-1; maybe TRBD1 (6 bases). Germline loops: CDR1 LNHDA, CDR2 SQIVND (reference sequence). V was trimmed by 4 bases and J by 4 bases, leaving 13 bases between them. The CDR3 runs to 14 residues.

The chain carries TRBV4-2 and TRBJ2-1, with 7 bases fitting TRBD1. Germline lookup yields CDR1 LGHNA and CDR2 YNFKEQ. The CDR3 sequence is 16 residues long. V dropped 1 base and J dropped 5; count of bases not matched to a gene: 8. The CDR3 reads CASSQGPGQADNEQFF. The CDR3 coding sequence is TGTGCCAGCAGCCAAGGCCCAGGACAGGCGGACAATGAGCAGTTCTTC.

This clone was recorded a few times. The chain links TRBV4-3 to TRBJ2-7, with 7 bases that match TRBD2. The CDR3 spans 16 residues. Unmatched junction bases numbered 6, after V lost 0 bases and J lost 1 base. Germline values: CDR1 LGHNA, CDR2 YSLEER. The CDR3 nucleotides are TGCGCCAGCAGCCAAGATCGGGGCGGGGGTTCCTACGAGCAGTACTTC. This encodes CASSQDRGGGSYEQYF.

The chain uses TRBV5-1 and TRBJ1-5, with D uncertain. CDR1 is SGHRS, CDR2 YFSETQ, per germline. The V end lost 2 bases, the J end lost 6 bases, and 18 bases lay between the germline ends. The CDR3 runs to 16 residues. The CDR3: CASSFFPTEGAQPQHF. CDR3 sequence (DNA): TGCGCCAGCAGCTTCTTCCCAACAGAGGGTGCTCAGCCCCAGCATTTT. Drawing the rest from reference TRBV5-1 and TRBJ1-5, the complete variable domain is KAGVTQTPRYLIKTRGQQVTLSCSPISGHRSVSWYQQTPGQGLQFLFEYFSETQRNKGNFPGRFSGRQFSNSRSEMNVSTLELGDSALYLCASSFFPTEGAQPQHFGDGTRLSIL.

The CDR3 region has the DNA TGTGCCAGCTTCCCCCGGGACTATGCTTATGGGTTCTTC. Protein: CASFPRDYAYGFF. The chain couples TRBV6-1 to TRBJ2-1; 7 positions agree with TRBD2. Germline V gives CDR1 MNHNS, CDR2 SASEGT. V lost 8 bases, J lost 15 bases, and 16 bases stayed unmatched. The CDR3 spans 13 residues.

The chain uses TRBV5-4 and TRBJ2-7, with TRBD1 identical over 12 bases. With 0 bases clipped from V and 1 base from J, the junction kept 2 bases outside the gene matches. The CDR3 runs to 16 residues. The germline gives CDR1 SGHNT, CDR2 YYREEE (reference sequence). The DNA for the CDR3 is TGTGCCAGCAGCTTGGGGGACAGGGGGCCTTCCTACGAGCAGTACTTC. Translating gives CASSLGDRGPSYEQYF.

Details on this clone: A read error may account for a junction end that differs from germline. The CDR3 DNA is TGCGCCAGCAGCCAAGGTTCTAGCGCGAGCCGAACAGATACGCCGTATTTT. Its translation is CASSQGSSASRTDTPYF. V gene TRBV4-3 combines with J gene TRBJ2-3, with D tentatively TRBD2 (6 bases). The CDR3 length is 17 residues. CDR1 is LGHNA, CDR2 YSLEER, per germline.

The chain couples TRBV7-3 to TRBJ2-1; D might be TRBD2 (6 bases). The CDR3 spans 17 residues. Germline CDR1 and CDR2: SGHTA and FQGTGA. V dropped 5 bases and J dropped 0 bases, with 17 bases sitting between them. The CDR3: CASSPRGAGSSYNEQFF. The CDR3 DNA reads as TGTGCCAGCAGCCCCCGCGGAGCGGGTAGCTCCTACAATGAGCAGTTCTTC.

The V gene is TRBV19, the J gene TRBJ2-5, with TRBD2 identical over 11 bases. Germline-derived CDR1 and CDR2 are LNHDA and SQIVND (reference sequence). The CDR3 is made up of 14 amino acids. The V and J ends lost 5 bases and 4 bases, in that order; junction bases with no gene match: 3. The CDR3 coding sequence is TGTGCCAGTAGTTCCGGGACTAGCGGAGAGACCCAGTACTTC. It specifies CASSSGTSGETQYF.